One sample yielded the 17 T cell receptor beta chains listed below, sequenced in a study of T-cell reconstitution after alpha-beta-depleted transplantation in children. Preparation of the TCRbeta library involved a method that used unique molecular identifiers. TCRdb reprocessed the PCR reads via MiXCR and lists one record per CDR3 protein. The sample lists some 240,000 distinct CDR3 sequences; 7.5% to 10% were seen once. This sample comprised PBMCs from the stem cell graft donor, obtained from the stem cell graft. The receptors here all came from a human donor who donated a stem cell graft to a child with SCID.

This clonotype was recorded at least ten times. The V gene is TRBV28, the J gene TRBJ2-7; D might be TRBD2 (6 bases). Trimming left V 6 bases short and J 0 bases short, with 9 bases between. The CDR3 spans 13 residues. Germline lookup yields CDR1 MDHEN and CDR2 SYDVKM. CDR3 loop: CASREGISYEQYF. The CDR3 DNA follows: TGTGCCAGCAGGGAGGGGATCTCCTACGAGCAGTACTTC.

This clonotype was observed many times. Here the CDR3 DNA reads TGTGCCATCAGGGTAGCGGGGGGTGAGCAGTTCTTC. Translating it yields CAIRVAGGEQFF. J is TRBJ2-1 and V is TRBV10-3; 10 bases align to TRBD2. The CDR3 has 12 residues. The V segment lost 6 bases and the J segment 9 bases; nucleotides outside the gene matches: 2. CDR1 is ENHRY, CDR2 SYGVKD, per germline.

This clonotype was observed many times. This chain links TRBV27 with TRBJ1-1; a possible D gene is TRBD1 (5 bases). Trimming removed 5 bases at V and 0 bases at J, with 16 bases between. The germline V gene has CDR1 MNHEY and CDR2 SMNVEV (reference sequence). The CDR3 spans 16 residues. CDR3 sequence: CASSPAPGPMNTEAFF. As DNA, the CDR3 is TGTGCCAGCAGTCCAGCCCCGGGACCGATGAACACTGAAGCTTTCTTT.

This clonotype turned up a few times. The chain combines TRBV18 with TRBJ2-2; the D gene could be TRBD1 or TRBD2 (5 bases each). This CDR3 has 16 residues. Germline V lookup: CDR1 KGHSH, CDR2 LQKENI. With 3 bases removed from V and 6 bases from J, the gap between germline ends came to 17 bases. CDR3 in amino acids: CASSPQPGRKPGELFF. The CDR3 bases are TGTGCCAGCTCACCGCAACCGGGACGCAAGCCCGGGGAGCTGTTTTTT.

In this sample, this clonotype turned up many times. The CDR3 loop reads CASSLERDRGYEQYF. The DNA of the CDR3 is TGCGCCAGCAGCTTGGAACGGGACAGGGGGTACGAGCAGTACTTC. This rearrangement joins TRBV5-1 to TRBJ2-7; 11 bases are a match to TRBD1. CDR1 is SGHRS and CDR2 is YFSETQ in the germline V gene. There are 15 residues in the CDR3. V shed 0 bases and J 4 bases; nucleotides not matched to a gene: 3.

There are many counts of this clonotype. The chain has TRBV20-1 and TRBJ2-7; D gene unclear. The germline gives CDR1 DFQATT, CDR2 SNEGSKA (reference sequence). Trimming removed 0 bases at V and 4 bases at J, with 16 bases between. The CDR3 contains 15 residues. CDR3 DNA sequence: TGCAGTGCTAGAGATCCGAGACACACTCTTTACGAGCAGTACTTC. It yields the protein CSARDPRHTLYEQYF.

Ten or more counts support this clonotype. For the CDR3, the DNA is TGCGCCAGCAACAACGACCCCCGGGACAGCACGACTTACTATGGCTACACCTTC. Translation gives CASNNDPRDSTTYYGYTF. The J gene is TRBJ1-2, the V gene TRBV5-1, with 7 bases identical to TRBD1. CDR3 length: 18 amino acids. The germline V gene encodes CDR1 SGHRS and CDR2 YFSETQ. V shed 6 bases, J shed 3 bases, and the junction held 20 bases outside the gene matches.

This clonotype was seen many times. The CDR3 sequence is CASSLQGTDTGELFF. CDR3 sequence (DNA): TGCGCCAGCAGCTTACAAGGGACGGACACCGGGGAGCTGTTTTTT. The J gene is TRBJ2-2, the V gene TRBV5-1; D may correspond to TRBD1 or TRBD2 (5 bases each). CDR1 SGHRS and CDR2 YFSETQ come from the germline V gene. This CDR3 has 15 amino acids. Trimming stripped 2 bases from V and 3 bases from J, with 11 bases between.

This clonotype was seen repeatedly, ten times or more. This chain links TRBV5-1 with TRBJ1-5; D not resolved. Germline values: CDR1 SGHRS, CDR2 YFSETQ. The CDR3 has 17 residues. With 3 bases removed from V and 5 bases from J, the gap between germline ends came to 21 bases. CDR3: CASSSRREQADDQPQHF. CDR3 nucleotides: TGCGCCAGCAGCTCGCGTAGGGAGCAGGCCGACGATCAGCCCCAGCATTTT.

Of note for this clonotype: This could be a read error, since a much larger clone is one nucleotide away. The conserved final phenylalanine or tryptophan is absent from the CDR3, which likely points to a read error. The J gene is TRBJ2-7, the V gene TRBV5-1, with TRBD1 matching 8 bases. Germline V lookup: CDR1 SGHRS, CDR2 YFSETQ. With V trimmed by 4 bases and J by 0 bases, 9 bases remained unmatched. The CDR3 totals 16 residues. CDR3 protein: CASSPGQGGASYEQYY. As DNA, the CDR3 is TGCGCCAGCAGCCCTGGACAGGGTGGGGCCTCCTACGAGCAGTACTAC.

About this clonotype: Just one base apart from a much larger clone, this may be a read error. The chain is built from TRBV5-1 and TRBJ1-2; D perhaps matches TRBD1 (5 bases). From germline, CDR1 is SGHRS and CDR2 YFSETQ. The CDR3 is made up of 17 amino acids. The CDR3 sequence: CASSSSPTGRNNYGYPF. The CDR3 DNA is TGCGCCAGCAGCTCGTCACCTACGGGACGGAACAACTATGGCTACCCCTTC.

This clonotype was detected many times. The chain joins TRBV7-8 to TRBJ1-6, with TRBD1 matching over 7 bases. Germline loops: CDR1 SGHVS, CDR2 FQNEAQ. Germline trimming cut 4 bases from V and 8 bases from J; bases unmatched to any gene: 14. This CDR3 has 17 residues. CDR3 residues: CASSSPGTAGGDSPLHF. CDR3 nucleotide sequence: TGTGCCAGCAGCTCTCCCGGGACAGCCGGAGGGGATTCACCCCTCCACTTT.

This clonotype has only a few counts. The chain is built from TRBV19 and TRBJ2-1, with 8 bases identical to TRBD2. CDR1 is LNHDA and CDR2 is SQIVND in the germline V gene (reference sequence). After removal of 6 bases from V and 9 bases from J, the junction contained 10 bases not matched to a gene. The CDR3 is 14 amino acids. In DNA, the CDR3 is TGTGCCAGTAGGGGTCCCGGGACTAGTATTGAGCAGTTCTTC. This gives the protein CASRGPGTSIEQFF.

Only a few counts were recorded for this clonotype. The CDR3 spells CASSQDLGAGVAEAFF. Here the CDR3 DNA reads TGCGCCAGCAGCCAAGATTTGGGGGCTGGGGTCGCTGAAGCTTTCTTT. The genes are TRBV4-1 and TRBJ1-1, with D tentatively TRBD1 (6 bases). The CDR3 covers 16 residues. In germline, CDR1 is MGHRA, CDR2 YSYEKL. With 0 bases removed from V and 6 bases from J, the gap between germline ends came to 17 bases.

This clonotype was detected only a few times. The CDR3 is CSAEQGLHASTEAFF. In nucleotides, the CDR3 is TGCAGTGCTGAACAGGGGCTTCACGCCAGCACTGAAGCTTTCTTT. This chain joins TRBV20-1 and TRBJ1-1, with TRBD1 matching 7 bases. V was pared by 5 bases and J by 4 bases, with 13 bases of the junction left unmatched. The CDR3 totals 15 residues. Per germline, CDR1 DFQATT and CDR2 SNEGSKA (reference sequence).

There are many counts of this clonotype. The chain has TRBV5-1 and TRBJ2-7, with D possibly matching TRBD1 (6 bases). Germline V lookup: CDR1 SGHRS, CDR2 YFSETQ. The V end lost 4 bases, the J end lost 3 bases, and 14 bases lay between the germline ends. There are 14 residues in the CDR3. CDR3 coding DNA: TGCGCCAGCAGCCTACAGGGCTCTAACTACGAGCAGTACTTC. This codes for CASSLQGSNYEQYF.

This clonotype was seen repeatedly, ten times or more. This sequence joins TRBV9 and TRBJ1-5; possibly TRBD1 for D (5 bases). This CDR3 spans 15 amino acids. V lost 1 base and J lost 5, with 13 bases in between. Germline assignment: CDR1 SGDLS and CDR2 YYNGEE. CDR3 sequence: CASSVWGLVDQPQHF. DNA of the CDR3: TGTGCCAGCAGCGTATGGGGGTTGGTCGATCAGCCCCAGCATTTT.